These T cell receptor beta chains were read from a single sample in a study of blood T cell repertoires in COVID-19. The data were produced by immunoSEQ multiplex PCR, yet TCRdb's version contains in-frame clones alone and is incomplete. The sample records 250,000 or so clones, roughly nine tenths being singletons. The sample consisted of PBMCs or T cells enriched from blood (not recorded which). Every receptor here comes from a woman younger than 35 who had recovered from COVID-19. Both conserved end residues are part of each CDR3. D genes are given only for firm matches. Some rows have no size entry. The others give once, few or many, or a class for an expanded clone.

D,J,V,size,CDR3,DNA
TRBD1,TRBJ1-2,TRBV30,once,CAWGKTGGHYGYTF,TGTGCCTGGGGAAAGACAGGGGGACACTATGGCTACACCTTC
NA,TRBJ2-2,TRBV2,once,CASRRDNANTGELFF,TGTGCCAGCCGAAGGGACAACGCGAACACCGGGGAGCTGTTTTTT
NA,TRBJ1-1,TRBV28,NA,CASSLWPVFLNTEAFF,TGTGCCAGCAGTTTATGGCCAGTTTTTTTGAACACTGAAGCTTTCTTT
TRBD1,TRBJ1-4,TRBV25-1,NA,CASSGTTGEKLFF,TGTGCCAGCAGCGGAACAACAGGGGAGAAACTGTTTTTT
NA,TRBJ1-1,TRBV5-1,NA,CASSLSGTGNTEAFF,TGCGCCAGCAGCCTATCCGGGACTGGGAACACTGAAGCTTTCTTT
NA,TRBJ2-2,TRBV5-6,NA,CASSFGVARYDTGELFF,TGTGCCAGCAGCTTCGGGGTAGCTCGCTATGACACCGGGGAGCTGTTTTTT
TRBD1,TRBJ2-7,TRBV3-1/TRBV3-2,NA,CASSQQGALEQYF,TGTGCCAGCAGCCAACAGGGGGCGCTTGAGCAGTACTTC
NA,TRBJ2-3,TRBV5-4,NA,CASSLTGSTDTQYF,TGTGCCAGCAGCTTGACAGGGAGCACAGATACGCAGTATTTT
TRBD2,TRBJ2-1,TRBV6-2/TRBV6-3,NA,CASSYERGGPYNEQFF,TGTGCCAGCAGTTACGAACGGGGGGGCCCCTACAATGAGCAGTTCTTC
NA,TRBJ1-1,TRBV7-9,NA,CASSPPGFGTEAFF,TGTGCCAGCAGCCCCCCGGGGTTCGGCACTGAAGCTTTCTTT